This T cell receptor beta chain was captured in a study of cytomegalovirus exposure and HLA in healthy donors. The validation cohort, a group of some 120 subjects, included the donors and was separate from the approximately 650-subject first cohort. Study-wide results and caveats: Cytomegalovirus status was reportedly diagnosed by the classifier with high specificity and sensitivity.

CDR1 and CDR2 (germline): MGHRA, YSYEKL. V shed 4 bases and J shed 0 bases, with 12 bases lying between them. The CDR3 loop spans 15 amino acids. Sequencing was performed with immunoSEQ multiplex PCR; in TCRdb, only in-frame clones are kept and a portion is missing. The profile shows roughly 48,000 clones, around 94% of them singletons. Notes on this clone: Its target is unknown.

The sample comprised PBMCs. The chain employs TRBV4-1 and TRBJ1-1; D unresolved. This sequence was found in a woman younger than 30 in good health and CMV-seropositive. CDR3: CASSPRVFMNTEAFF. The CDR3 DNA is TGCGCCAGCAGCCCGAGAGTTTTCATGAACACTGAAGCTTTCTTT.